The present entry profiles one TCR beta chain with its context. What it recognizes is unknown. This record belongs to a study of CD8+ T cells in alopecia areata. Alopecia areata patients had lesional scalp punch biopsies and peripheral blood taken from them. Sorting of PBMCs yielded the CD4+ and CD8+ T cells. This CDR3 contains 14 residues. Germline V gene lookup returns CDR1 SQVTM and CDR2 ANQGSEA. Trimming cost V 2 bases and J 3 bases; bases outside gene matches: 3. RNA was extracted and reverse transcribed into cDNA as the sequencing template. TCRdb's table, derived via immunoSEQ multiplex PCR, lists solely in-frame clones and lacks some. Of 150,000 or so clones in the sample, around 49% are singletons; the top ten hold roughly a sixth. The study, taken as a whole, reports: Elevated clonality characterized lesional scalp relative to normal scalp, particularly in alopecia totalis/universalis. Patients shared TCRs less clearly than mice did, possibly for HLA-related reasons.

Specimen: CD8+ T cells sorted from blood, collected at week 0. The chain is built from TRBV29-1 and TRBJ2-5; 10 positions agree with TRBD1. The sequence derives from a human donor with alopecia areata. Here the CDR3 reads CSVEPTGGEETQYF. CDR3 nucleotides: TGCAGCGTTGAACCGACAGGGGGCGAAGAGACCCAGTACTTC. Full variable domain (missing parts from reference TRBV29-1 and TRBJ2-5): SAVISQKPSRDICQRGTSLTIQCQVDSQVTMMFWYRQQPGQSLTLIATANQGSEATYESGFVIDKFPISRPNLTFSTLTVSNMSPEDSSIYLCSVEPTGGEETQYFGPGTRLLVL.